Listed here are 21 T cell receptor beta chains from one sample, sequenced in a study of blood T cell repertoires in COVID-19. Profiling relied on immunoSEQ multiplex PCR, and the TCRdb table lists in-frame clones only, not all of them. The sample lists approximately 390,000 clones, 87% occurring once. The sequencing input was PBMCs or T cells enriched from blood (not recorded which). Every receptor here comes from a woman in her forties or fifties who had recovered from COVID-19.

The chain couples TRBV7-9 to TRBJ1-6, with 11 bases fitting TRBD1. This CDR3 is 18 amino acids long. The germline V gene has CDR1 SEHNR and CDR2 FQNEAQ (reference sequence). With V trimmed by 5 bases and J by 1 base, 7 bases remained unmatched. Written as DNA, the CDR3 is TGTGCCAGCAGCCCGGGACAGGGGGGAAGTTCCTATAATTCACCCCTCCACTTT. As protein: CASSPGQGGSSYNSPLHF.

This clone has only a few counts. DNA for the CDR3: TGTGCCAGTAGTACCTTTCCAGGGCTCTATGGCTACACCTTC. This encodes CASSTFPGLYGYTF. The V gene is TRBV19, the J gene TRBJ1-2; D might be TRBD1 (5 bases). CDR3 length: 14 residues. Germline CDR1 LNHDA, CDR2 SQIVND (reference sequence). The germline V and J ends were trimmed by 4 bases and 4 bases, with 13 bases remaining between them.

The chain uses TRBV6-5 and TRBJ1-5; 8 bases are a match to TRBD1. The CDR3 sequence is 13 residues long. With 5 bases clipped from V and 6 bases from J, the junction kept 3 bases outside the gene matches. The germline V gene encodes CDR1 MNHEY and CDR2 SVGAGI. The CDR3 loop reads CASSQGASQPQHF. CDR3 nucleotide sequence: TGTGCCAGCAGTCAGGGGGCAAGTCAGCCCCAGCATTTT.

V usage is TRBV28 and J usage is TRBJ2-5; 7 bases map to TRBD1. The length of the CDR3 is 13 residues. V shed 7 bases and J 7 bases; nucleotides not matched to a gene: 9. From germline, CDR1 is MDHEN and CDR2 SYDVKM. CDR3 sequence (DNA): TGTGCCAGCAACATTGACAGGGCGGGGACCCAGTACTTC. Translation gives CASNIDRAGTQYF.

V usage is TRBV18 and J usage is TRBJ1-2; 8 bases match TRBD1. The V segment lost 3 bases and the J segment 5 bases; nucleotides outside the gene matches: 2. The CDR3 is 13 amino acids. CDR1 KGHSH and CDR2 LQKENI come from the germline V gene. For the CDR3, the DNA is TGTGCCAGCTCACCCAGGGGGCCTTATGGCTACACCTTC. Translating it yields CASSPRGPYGYTF.

The CDR3 loop is CATLQGLNTEAFF. CDR3 nucleotide sequence: TGTGCCACCCTGCAGGGGCTGAACACTGAAGCTTTCTTT. The V gene is TRBV6-5, the J gene TRBJ1-1; maybe TRBD1 (6 bases). The V gene's germline CDR1 is MNHEY and CDR2 SVGAGI. CDR3 length: 13 residues. The V and J ends lost 10 bases and 0 bases respectively, with 12 bases between them.

The chain carries TRBV6-5 and TRBJ2-6; perhaps TRBD2 as D (5 bases). V lost 8 bases to trimming and J lost 0 bases, with 11 bases between them. Germline V lookup: CDR1 MNHEY, CDR2 SVGAGI. CDR3 size: 15 residues. The CDR3 here is CASRPGNSGANVLTF. The CDR3 nucleotides read TGTGCCAGCCGCCCGGGGAACTCTGGGGCCAACGTCCTGACTTTC.

The rearrangement joins TRBV28 to TRBJ1-4; 8 nucleotides line up with TRBD1. The CDR3 has 17 amino acids. The germline V gene has CDR1 MDHEN and CDR2 SYDVKM. The junction had 13 bases not matched to a gene; V was cut back by 6 bases and J by 4 bases. The CDR3 region is CASRHQRTGRINEKLFF. The CDR3 coding sequence is TGTGCCAGCAGACACCAGAGGACAGGGAGGATTAATGAAAAACTGTTTTTT.

The chain employs TRBV7-6 and TRBJ1-1; TRBD1 matches at 8 bases. With V trimmed by 6 bases and J by 1 base, 10 bases remained unmatched. Germline-derived CDR1 and CDR2 are SGHVS and FNYEAQ. The CDR3 runs 16 residues. As DNA, the CDR3 is TGTGCCAGCAGGGAAAGAGGCGACAGGGGGAACACTGAAGCTTTCTTT. Protein: CASRERGDRGNTEAFF.

The chain combines TRBV5-1 with TRBJ2-3, with no clear D. CDR1 SGHRS and CDR2 YFSETQ come from the germline V gene. The germline V and J ends were trimmed by 3 bases and 2 bases, with 10 bases remaining between them. This CDR3 has 14 residues. CDR3 DNA sequence: TGCGCCAGCAGCTCCAGTGAACCCACAGATACGCAGTATTTT. Translating it yields CASSSSEPTDTQYF.

This chain uses TRBV30 with TRBJ1-5, with TRBD1 identical over 9 bases. The length of the CDR3 is 16 residues. The V gene end was trimmed by 3 bases and the J gene end by 5 bases; junction bases not matched to a gene: 11. Germline CDR1 is GTSNPN and CDR2 is SVGIG (reference sequence). The CDR3 region is CAWRKPGQGLDQPQHF. The DNA of the CDR3 is TGTGCCTGGAGAAAACCGGGACAGGGATTGGATCAGCCCCAGCATTTT.

With regard to this clone: The sample holds other DNA sequences that translate to the same CDR3. The V call is TRBV5-1, the J call TRBJ1-1; 7 positions agree with TRBD1. After removal of 1 base from V and 1 base from J, the junction contained 4 bases not matched to a gene. The CDR3 contains 15 residues. Germline V CDR1 and CDR2: SGHRS, YFSETQ. The DNA for the CDR3 is TGCGCCAGCAGCTTGACCGGGACAGCGAACACTGAAGCTTTCTTT. It is translated as CASSLTGTANTEAFF.

The chain joins TRBV19 to TRBJ2-2; maybe TRBD2 (5 bases). V dropped 1 base and J dropped 5 bases, with 14 bases sitting between them. Per germline, CDR1 LNHDA and CDR2 SQIVND (reference sequence). The CDR3 totals 16 residues. CDR3 amino acids: CASSIGRAQPTGELFF. In DNA form, the CDR3 reads TGTGCCAGTAGTATAGGGCGGGCACAGCCGACCGGGGAGCTGTTTTTT.

This clone appeared once. This chain uses TRBV29-1 with TRBJ1-2; TRBD1 matches at 8 bases. This CDR3 has 12 amino acids. V lost 7 bases, J lost 9 bases, and 10 bases stayed unmatched. Germline V gives CDR1 SQVTM, CDR2 ANQGSEA. The CDR3: CSGQGNEDSYTF. In DNA, the CDR3 is TGCAGCGGACAGGGGAATGAAGATAGCTACACCTTC. The full variable domain, in which reference TRBV29-1 and TRBJ1-2 provide the parts outside the CDR3, is SAVISQKPSRDICQRGTSLTIQCQVDSQVTMMFWYRQQPGQSLTLIATANQGSEATYESGFVIDKFPISRPNLTFSTLTVSNMSPEDSSIYLCSGQGNEDSYTFGSGTRLTVV.

This clone was found once. The rearrangement uses TRBV2 and TRBJ2-5; 13 bases are a match to TRBD2. V lost 7 bases, J lost 3 bases, and 5 bases stayed unmatched. Germline V lookup: CDR1 SNHLY, CDR2 FYNNEI. The CDR3 is 15 residues long. CDR3 protein: CASKRTSGGEETQYF. DNA for the CDR3: TGTGCCAGCAAACGGACTAGCGGGGGCGAAGAGACCCAGTACTTC.

Note on this clone: The junction shows a germline mismatch at one end, possibly a read error. The gene calls are TRBV7-7 and TRBJ2-1, with a possible D match to TRBD2 (6 bases). CDR1 and CDR2 (germline): SSHAT, FNYEAQ (reference sequence). The CDR3 is 15 amino acids. CDR3 coding DNA: TGTGCTAGCAGCCCATCCGGGACTGCCTACAATGAGCAGTTCTTC. As protein: CASSPSGTAYNEQFF.

The chain employs TRBV10-3 and TRBJ2-7; no reliable D call. Deletions cut 0 bases from V and 6 bases from J, with 6 bases between. This CDR3 contains 12 residues. CDR1 is ENHRY and CDR2 is SYGVKD in the germline V gene. The CDR3 DNA is TGTGCCATCAGTGAGTCTACCAGCGAGCAGTACTTC. Its translation: CAISESTSEQYF.

The chain links TRBV28 to TRBJ1-4; D might be TRBD1 (6 bases). CDR3 length: 17 amino acids. Germline V lookup: CDR1 MDHEN, CDR2 SYDVKM. Trimming took 4 bases from V and 0 from J, leaving 15 bases between them. CDR3 protein: CASSSARWTATNEKLFF. The CDR3, as DNA: TGTGCCAGCAGTTCAGCCCGCTGGACAGCAACTAATGAAAAACTGTTTTTT.

With respect to this clone: Other nucleotide sequences from this sample produce the same CDR3. This chain joins TRBV30 and TRBJ1-3; D is unresolved. The CDR3 covers 13 residues. Germline-derived CDR1 and CDR2 are GTSNPN and SVGIG (reference sequence). The V end was cut by 0 bases, the J end by 0 bases, with 3 bases between. CDR3 residues: CAWSVASGNTIYF. CDR3 sequence (DNA): TGTGCCTGGAGTGTGGCCTCTGGAAACACCATATATTTT.

This rearrangement joins TRBV30 to TRBJ2-7, with D tentatively TRBD2 (6 bases). The V gene lost 1 base and the J gene lost 4 bases, with 14 bases spanning the gap. The germline V gene encodes CDR1 GTSNPN and CDR2 SVGIG (reference sequence). This CDR3 contains 14 residues. Written as DNA, the CDR3 is TGTGCCTGGAGTGCCCCAGGTCGGGGGTACGAGCAGTACTTC. Translating gives CAWSAPGRGYEQYF.

The V and J genes are TRBV5-1 and TRBJ1-3, with D unresolved. Germline values: CDR1 SGHRS, CDR2 YFSETQ. Trimming shortened V by 7 bases and J by 2 bases, and 13 bases separated the two germline ends. This CDR3 has 14 residues. In nucleotides, the CDR3 is TGCGCCAGCTCTCGACGGGAGGCTGGAAACACCATATATTTT. Protein sequence: CASSRREAGNTIYF.